Given below is one T cell receptor beta chain in context. No cognate antigen has been identified for it. No much larger clonotype is one base removed from it; base qualities were not supplied. The library came from the immunoSEQ multiplex PCR assay. The multiplex PCR relied on a mix of 60 forward primers for TCR Vbeta segments and 13 reverse primers for TCR Jbeta segments. The CDR3 region of rearranged TCR beta genes was amplified from genomic DNA by a multiplex PCR assay. The amplified TCR beta libraries were sequenced on the Illumina HiSeq System as 87-base-pair reads. In the paper's pipeline: In a later analysis, approximately 74 million unique TCR beta chains were counted across the 690 or so repertoires, and roughly 11 million of these chains were shared by at least two donors. Raw reads were error-corrected and collapsed into unique sequences with a nearest-neighbor algorithm that merged closely related sequences to remove PCR and sequencing errors. To assign V, D and J gene segments, CDR3 sequences were aligned to IMGT reference sequences. For a sequence to be retained, a match of at least six nucleotides was required to both a V gene segment and a J gene segment. Rearrangements were classified as productive when the CDR3 lacked stop codons and remained in frame with V and J, and all other rearrangements were classified as non-productive. Following IMGT convention, CDR3 was defined as the stretch from the second conserved V-encoded cysteine up to the conserved J-encoded phenylalanine. The earlier analysis of about 640 of the donors excluded any sequence lacking an unambiguous match to a single V gene segment. In an earlier analysis of 587 of the donors, V segments were called functional above 56.7% productive rearrangements and were called segregating when the between-donor standard deviation exceeded 5%. To diagnose cytomegalovirus status from the catalog of TCR beta chain sequences, a statistical classification framework was built. V and J gene assignment, in a later analysis, came from comparing TCR nucleotide sequences with IMGT/GENE-DB human TR gene sequences. The TCRdist pipeline was used in a later analysis to assign CDR3 sequences and most-parsimonious VDJ recombination scenarios. In a later analysis, each TCR beta chain was defined by its CDR3 amino acid sequence together with its V-gene family, and reads lacking a unique V-gene family were excluded. To address suspected cross-contamination and a sequencing artifact, a later analysis removed roughly 580 highly shared, low-generation-probability nucleotide sequences. In a later analysis, a clonal expansion index was calculated for each public chain from normalized within-repertoire ranks of inferred template counts. In a later analysis, generation probabilities were computed using a VDJ recombination model fitted to out-of-frame rearrangements, and the results were checked against IGoR. In a later analysis, TCR-TCR, TCR-HLA and TCR-CMV co-occurrence was scored with hypergeometric tests, and a repertoire-size bias correction was applied to TCR pairs. False discovery rates were estimated in a later analysis by permuting HLA or CMV assignments 20 times. In a later analysis, co-occurring TCRs were grouped with DBSCAN, and TCRdist sequence similarity was added when clustering was performed within HLA-allele-positive subsets. Repertoires with fewer than 30,000 or more than 120,000 public chains, plus five repertoires with anomalous nucleotide sharing, were excluded from co-occurrence clustering. Sourced from immuneACCESS, this table was stored by TCRdb with only in-frame sequences that have V and J called. A share of the clones is absent; for the studies checked, an unresolved V gene accounts for under half, and the remainder has no known explanation. V and J calls and clone size follow that table, whereas D and trimming were derived from the DNA. This sample gives some 200,000 clones in total; roughly 80% of them show up just once. The ten largest make up 6.3% of the sample.

The cohort consisted of 666 healthy bone marrow donors. At the time of sampling, every cohort member was nominally healthy, though immune exposures that went unrecorded were likely present. The donor was CMV seropositive and was included in the group of some 290 seropositive cohort members. A peripheral blood sample was provided by each donor, and peripheral blood mononuclear cells were used for TCR beta sequencing. The Qiagen DNeasy Blood Extraction Kit was used to extract genomic DNA from the blood cell samples. The data originate from a study of cytomegalovirus exposure and HLA in healthy donors (dated by TCRdb to about 2017). Some background on the complete study: An earlier analysis of 587 of the donors reported 276 Gb of sequence data and 117 million unique TCR beta sequences from approximately 180 million T cells. Around 330 gigabases of sequencing data and 75 million to 85 million unique TCR sequences made up an early release that covered roughly 670 HLA-typed donors. Of the roughly 410 genotyped donors, roughly 76% were placed in the genetic ancestry cluster associated with self-reported Caucasian donors. Using immunosequencing, the study profiled T cell repertoires from 640 or so subjects and related those repertoires to cytomegalovirus serostatus. In addition to the first cohort of 666 subjects, a separate validation cohort of some 120 different subjects was used. Roughly five DR-DQ haplotypes were handled as single units for association and clustering because linkage in the cohort was strong. Rather than using new phenotypic data, the later analysis identified candidate immune exposures from TCR beta sequences and from how often those sequences occurred across donors. A later genetic analysis took genome-wide SNP genotypes for about 60% of the roughly 670 donors and used that subset as a discovery cohort. The study was designed to test whether signatures of past pathogen exposure could be identified by cataloging public T cell receptors. HLA typing covered class I and class II loci at four-digit resolution. The number of donors typed differed by locus, with about 620-630 for A, B, C, DRB1 and DQB1, around 520 for DQA1, 600 to 610 for DPA1, and around 460 for DPB1. In a later analysis, previously published TCR beta repertoires from 550 to 700 donors were re-analyzed and high-resolution HLA genotyping was added so that TCR occurrence patterns could be studied. An earlier analysis of several hundred of the donors used high-throughput TCR beta sequencing to judge whether each TCR beta V gene segment behaved as functional or pseudogenic. On average, around 240,000 unique TCR beta nucleotide sequences were sequenced per donor among 398 genotyped donors of the cohort, with roughly 20% of those sequences being non-productive. Donor age, sex, ethnicity and CMV serostatus were compiled alongside the repertoire data. All discovery cohort repertoires had been generated on a single sequencing platform. High-throughput TCR immunosequencing, statistical association of individual TCRs with disease status, and machine learning were combined to predict cytomegalovirus infection status.

Findings and caveats that apply to the study as a whole: A group of highly shared sequence variants was considered likely to be a technical artifact of the sequencing pipeline. In the study, 150 to 200 TCR beta chains were listed as associated with cytomegalovirus. In a later analysis, most CMV-associated TCR beta chains were found to appear HLA-restricted, with HLA associations seemingly driven largely by CMV exposure. According to the authors, the approach could potentially be generalized to other disease states and immunological phenotypes. CMV serostatus was the only immune exposure information available for the cohort. A few of the identified cytomegalovirus-associated TCR beta chains were confirmed in vitro to be specific for cytomegalovirus antigens. A further reported finding was that TCR beta sequences accurately predicted the HLA-A and HLA-B alleles for most subjects in the first cohort. HLA typing was unavailable for some donors at each locus, so association tests used only the typed subset. According to a later genetic analysis, donors in an Asian-associated ancestry cluster had fewer N-insertions in productive TCRs than the roughly 670-donor mean. In a later analysis, the rate of TCR association differed among HLA loci, with DRB1 alleles having the most associated TCRs and HLA-C alleles having the fewest. Linkage disequilibrium might explain the correlated functional status among segregating V segments, but an unknown experimental factor could not be excluded. The earlier analysis of about 600 of the donors excluded over 15 rarely observed V segments, including chromosome 9 orphons, because counts were too low. V-gene and J-gene trimming of TCR beta chains was associated with a missense DCLRE1C variant in a later genetic analysis, and the association was replicated in an independent cohort. The 87-base-pair reads could not distinguish some IMGT-functional V segments, including TRBV6-2 and TRBV6-3, so those segments were excluded. Most TCR sequences were observed very rarely across donors, whereas some public TCRs were present in many individuals. In a later analysis, some 18,000 TCR beta sequences were associated with specific HLA alleles at a false discovery rate of 0.05. In both the original and validation cohorts, the classifier was reported to diagnose cytomegalovirus status with high specificity and sensitivity. When HLA alleles, especially DR and DQ, strongly co-occurred, TCR associations were difficult to assign to individual alleles. Several of the top co-occurrence clusters appeared to be linked to parvovirus B19, influenza, CMV and Epstein-Barr virus, according to a later analysis. Only TCR beta chains were sequenced in this cohort, and the absence of alpha or paired-chain data limited detectable features. Roughly uniform sequencing depth across donors was assumed in presence/absence analyses, although this assumption may not hold. Broadly in line with IMGT annotations, most TCR beta V segments showed up in productive rearrangements about 87% or about 30% of the time in an earlier analysis of around 550 of the donors. In a later analysis, HLA-associated TCR beta chains were found to be more clonally expanded and to have lower generation probabilities than equally common non-associated chains.

From a lookup of the germline V gene, CDR1 and CDR2 are SGHRS and YFSETQ. Between the V and J ends, shortened by 0 bases and 5 bases respectively, the junction contains 14 bases. Taken from cysteine to phenylalanine, the CDR3 has 15 residues. This entry keeps only the CDR3 DNA: 45 bases, framed from base 1. The chain employs TRBV5-1 and TRBJ2-5, with TRBD2 as a weak D call on 6 bases. The sequenced sample was PBMCs. The clonotype comes from a man aged 35 to 55 in good health and CMV-seropositive. The DNA sequence follows: TGCGCCAGCAGCTTGGTAGGAGGGTCGCGGGAGACCCAGTACTTC. Its translation is CASSLVGGSRETQYF.